Each of the 21 T cell receptor beta chains below was sequenced from the same sample in a study of blood T cell repertoires in COVID-19 (dated by TCRdb to about 2020). The library was prepared using the immunoSEQ multiplex PCR assay. In TCRdb, the immuneACCESS table is reduced to in-frame sequences with V and J assigned. These tables do not hold every clone; where another copy was compared, an unresolved V gene accounts for under half, and the others remain unexplained. This sample comprises a few hundred thousand clones, roughly 80% of them detected only once. The top ten hold around a sixth of the sample. Sequencing was done on a sample of peripheral blood. These receptors all stem from a woman older than 75 with active or convalescent COVID-19.

This chain links TRBV25-1 with TRBJ1-6, with D uncertain. The CDR3 is 14 amino acids. V dropped 1 base and J dropped 7 bases, with 8 bases sitting between them. CDR1 is MGHDK, CDR2 SYGVNS, per germline. CDR3 bases: TGTGCCAGCAGTGAATTTCGGTACAATTCACCCCTCCACTTT. This encodes CASSEFRYNSPLHF. The variable domain in full, completed from reference TRBV25-1 and TRBJ1-6, reads EADIYQTPRYLVIGTGKKITLECSQTMGHDKMYWYQQDPGMELHLIHYSYGVNSTEKGDLSSESTVSRIRTEHFPLTLESARPSHTSQYLCASSEFRYNSPLHFGNGTRLTVT.

This clone was recorded a few times. V and J are TRBV30 and TRBJ1-6; the D is unclear. The CDR3 is made up of 15 amino acids. V lost 0 bases to trimming and J lost 8 bases, with 14 bases between them. Germline CDR1 and CDR2: GTSNPN and SVGIG (reference sequence). The CDR3 protein is CAWSVELLLDSPLHF. As DNA, the CDR3 is TGTGCCTGGAGTGTAGAGCTTCTCCTGGATTCACCCCTCCACTTT.

The chain carries TRBV29-1 and TRBJ2-1; 14 bases line up with TRBD2. This CDR3 region has 16 residues. V was pared by 0 bases and J by 6 bases, with 4 bases of the junction left unmatched. The germline gives CDR1 SQVTM, CDR2 ANQGSEA. CDR3 loop: CSVEDPGTSGSNEQFF. DNA of the CDR3: TGCAGCGTTGAAGACCCCGGGACTAGCGGGAGCAATGAGCAGTTCTTC.

About this clone: The sample has other DNA sequences that encode this CDR3 too. DNA for the CDR3: TGTGCCAGCAGCTTAGCCCTAGCGGGGGCCTACAATGAGCAGTTCTTC. Protein product: CASSLALAGAYNEQFF. The chain links TRBV7-9 to TRBJ2-1; 10 positions agree with TRBD2. The CDR3 contains 16 residues. V shed 0 bases and J 2 bases; nucleotides not matched to a gene: 1. CDR1 and CDR2 (germline): SEHNR, FQNEAQ (reference sequence).

The rearrangement uses TRBV6-5 and TRBJ1-2, with D tentatively TRBD1 (5 bases). The CDR3 contains 14 residues. Germline assignment: CDR1 MNHEY and CDR2 SVGAGI. V lost 2 bases and J lost 4, with 11 bases in between. The CDR3 loop is CASSYVQAGYGYTF. CDR3 nucleotides: TGTGCCAGCAGTTACGTACAGGCCGGCTATGGCTACACCTTC.

J is TRBJ2-3 and V is TRBV11-2, with D tentatively TRBD2 (5 bases). Trimming shortened V by 0 bases and J by 4 bases, and 17 bases separated the two germline ends. The CDR3 is made up of 17 amino acids. CDR1 and CDR2 (germline): SGHAT, FQNNGV. The DNA of the CDR3 is TGTGCCAGCAGCTTAGATTGGGAAGCGGCAGAATCAGATACGCAGTATTTT. The encoded protein is CASSLDWEAAESDTQYF.

V and J are TRBV7-2 and TRBJ2-3, with D uncertain. The ends were cut back, 7 bases at V and 2 bases at J, with 10 bases in the middle. CDR1 is SGHTA, CDR2 FQGNSA, per germline. This CDR3 is 13 amino acids long. Here the CDR3 DNA reads TGTGCCAGCATCAAACTAAACACAGATACGCAGTATTTT. This sequence encodes CASIKLNTDTQYF.

The CDR3 loop reads CAIGQGVSYTGELFF. CDR3 nucleotide sequence: TGTGCCATCGGACAGGGGGTTTCATACACCGGGGAGCTGTTTTTT. The gene calls are TRBV10-3 and TRBJ2-2, with 10 bases aligning to TRBD1. After removal of 8 bases from V and 3 bases from J, the junction contained 6 bases not matched to a gene. The germline V gene encodes CDR1 ENHRY and CDR2 SYGVKD. There are 15 residues in the CDR3.

The chain uses TRBV3-1 (or the pseudogene TRBV3-2) and TRBJ2-7; perhaps TRBD1 as D (5 bases). There are 13 residues in the CDR3. Germline values: CDR1 LGHDT, CDR2 YNNKEL (reference sequence). V dropped 1 base and J dropped 9 bases, with 13 bases sitting between them. The CDR3 DNA sequence: TGTGCCAGCAGCCAAGGGCTAGGGGTCGCGCAGTACTTC. Protein sequence: CASSQGLGVAQYF.

V gene TRBV5-4 combines with J gene TRBJ1-1; TRBD1 might be the D (6 bases). V was cut by 6 bases and J by 3 bases, with 18 bases left in between. The germline CDR1 and CDR2 sequences are SGHNT and YYREEE (reference sequence). This CDR3 comprises 15 residues. DNA for the CDR3: TGTGCCAGCATGAGCAGGGGCCAATCGGACACTGAAGCTTTCTTT. Residues: CASMSRGQSDTEAFF.

The V and J genes are TRBV7-2 and TRBJ2-1; D remains ambiguous. V was cut by 5 bases and J by 1 base, with 12 bases left in between. Germline values: CDR1 SGHTA, CDR2 FQGNSA. CDR3 length equals 15 residues. CDR3 nucleotides: TGTGCCAGCAGCCCACGTAGTGTATCCTACAATGAGCAGTTCTTC. It yields the protein CASSPRSVSYNEQFF.

This sequence joins TRBV7-2 and TRBJ2-1, with D perhaps matching TRBD1 (6 bases). This CDR3 has 15 amino acids. Germline assignment: CDR1 SGHTA and CDR2 FQGNSA. The V end lost 5 bases, the J end lost 5 bases, and 16 bases lay between the germline ends. Here the CDR3 DNA reads TGTGCCAGCAGCCGGTGGGGGACACCTAACAATGAGCAGTTCTTC. Encoded protein: CASSRWGTPNNEQFF.

J is TRBJ2-4 and V is TRBV7-3; D perhaps matches TRBD2 (6 bases). CDR3 length: 13 residues. The V end lost 4 bases, the J end lost 10 bases, and 14 bases lay between the germline ends. Germline CDR1 SGHTA, CDR2 FQGTGA. The CDR3 nucleotides read TGTGCCAGCAGCTCCCGGACGGAGGGAATTCAGTACTTC. This gives the protein CASSSRTEGIQYF.

The chain joins TRBV9 to TRBJ2-3; TRBD2 agrees at 8 bases. Germline CDR1 SGDLS, CDR2 YYNGEE. The CDR3 spans 14 residues. The J segment lost 4 bases and the V segment lost 4 bases, leaving 5 bases of the junction unmatched. CDR3 DNA sequence: TGTGCCAGCAGCCCCGGGAGGGCCTCAGATACGCAGTATTTT. This codes for CASSPGRASDTQYF.

The chain employs TRBV7-9 and TRBJ2-2, with TRBD2 matching 15 bases. CDR3 length: 17 amino acids. The V segment lost 5 bases and the J segment 6 bases; nucleotides outside the gene matches: 7. Germline V gene sequence: CDR1 SEHNR, CDR2 FQNEAQ (reference sequence). The CDR3 coding sequence is TGTGCCAGCAGCAGATTGGGACTAGCGGGGGGTGCCGGGGAGCTGTTTTTT. This sequence encodes CASSRLGLAGGAGELFF.

This chain links TRBV28 with TRBJ1-1, with D unclear. There are 13 residues in the CDR3. CDR1 is MDHEN and CDR2 is SYDVKM in the germline V gene. Trimming cost V 5 bases and J 5 bases, with 12 bases left between them. CDR3 bases: TGTGCCAGCAGTCCTTTGAGGGCAACTGAAGCTTTCTTT. Amino acid sequence: CASSPLRATEAFF.

This clone occurred once. The chain combines TRBV11-1 with TRBJ2-7; maybe TRBD2 (6 bases). The CDR3 contains 13 residues. Germline CDR1 SGHAT, CDR2 FQDESV (reference sequence). V dropped 1 base and J dropped 7 bases, with 11 bases sitting between them. CDR3 DNA: TGTGCCAGCAGCTTAGGACGGAGGGCTGAGCAGTACTTC. Translating gives CASSLGRRAEQYF.

V usage is TRBV5-5 and J usage is TRBJ2-7; TRBD1 is a possible D gene (5 bases). In germline, CDR1 is SGHKS, CDR2 YYEKEE (reference sequence). CDR3 length equals 13 residues. Trimming left V 5 bases short and J 2 bases short, with 11 bases between. The CDR3 is CASSSWGAYEQYF. CDR3 sequence (DNA): TGTGCCAGCAGTAGCTGGGGCGCCTACGAGCAGTACTTC.

The chain combines TRBV29-1 with TRBJ2-3; possibly TRBD2 for D (5 bases). The germline V and J ends were trimmed by 4 bases and 0 bases, with 14 bases remaining between them. Germline CDR1 is SQVTM and CDR2 is ANQGSEA. The CDR3 sequence is 15 residues long. The CDR3 sequence: CSVARGPTSTDTQYF. CDR3 bases: TGCAGCGTTGCAAGAGGGCCCACTAGCACAGATACGCAGTATTTT.

The gene calls are TRBV6-1 and TRBJ2-7; possibly TRBD2 for D (5 bases). Germline CDR1 is MNHNS and CDR2 is SASEGT. The CDR3 length is 14 residues. Deletions cut 0 bases from V and 0 bases from J, with 6 bases between. Here the CDR3 reads CASSEAGSSYEQYF. For the CDR3, the DNA is TGTGCCAGCAGTGAAGCGGGGAGCTCCTACGAGCAGTACTTC.

This clone has just one count. V and J are TRBV30 and TRBJ2-7; possible D gene TRBD1, 6 bases. CDR3 size: 17 residues. Per germline, CDR1 GTSNPN and CDR2 SVGIG (reference sequence). Trimming took 2 bases from V and 0 from J, leaving 20 bases between them. The chain's CDR3 is CAWSSIYSGTLSYEQYF. The CDR3 coding sequence is TGTGCCTGGAGTTCTATCTACTCCGGGACACTCTCCTACGAGCAGTACTTC.